Below are 10 T cell receptor beta chains sequenced from a single sample in a study of blood T cell repertoires in COVID-19 (dated by TCRdb to about 2020). The library was generated by the immunoSEQ multiplex PCR assay. As stored in TCRdb, this immuneACCESS dataset retains in-frame rearrangements with V and J assigned. A fraction of the clones does not appear; measured against another copy, unresolved V genes explain less than half of the discrepancy, and the remainder lacks a known reason. This sample lists roughly 150,000 clones; 70% to 90% were detected once. Jointly, the top ten make up roughly 2% of the sample. The source material was peripheral blood. Receptor source: a man aged 45 to 65 who had recovered from COVID-19.

The rearrangement uses TRBV7-9 and TRBJ1-4; unclear D gene. The CDR3 covers 14 residues. Trimming took off 0 bases at V and 8 bases at J, with 10 bases between the two ends. The germline V gene has CDR1 SEHNR and CDR2 FQNEAQ (reference sequence). The DNA for the CDR3 is TGTGCCAGCAGCTTAGCACAAGGAGGAGAAAAACTGTTTTTT. Its protein is CASSLAQGGEKLFF.

The rearrangement uses TRBV5-4 and TRBJ2-3; the match to TRBD2 covers 10 bases. Germline CDR1 reads SGHNT; CDR2 reads YYREEE (reference sequence). The CDR3 has 15 amino acids. The V gene end was trimmed by 5 bases and the J gene end by 0 bases; junction bases not matched to a gene: 3. In nucleotides, the CDR3 is TGTGCCAGCAGTCGAGCGGGAGGGAGCACAGATACGCAGTATTTT. Protein: CASSRAGGSTDTQYF.

CDR3 in DNA: TGTGCCATCAGCGTGCCGGGGGGTGAGCAGTTCTTC. Its translation: CAISVPGGEQFF. The rearrangement uses TRBV10-3 and TRBJ2-1, with TRBD2 identical over 7 bases. CDR3 length equals 12 residues. CDR1 ENHRY and CDR2 SYGVKD come from the germline V gene. V was clipped by 6 bases and J by 9 bases; unmatched bases: 5.

This chain connects TRBV19 to TRBJ2-7; TRBD1 matches 8 bases. Looked up from germline, CDR1 is LNHDA and CDR2 is SQIVND (reference sequence). This CDR3 is 11 amino acids long. With 10 bases clipped from V and 6 bases from J, the junction kept 5 bases outside the gene matches. CDR3 amino acids: CATSRGREQYF. The CDR3, as DNA: TGTGCCACGAGCAGGGGGCGCGAGCAGTACTTC.

This clone was found once. The J gene is TRBJ2-3, the V gene TRBV4-1; 7 nucleotides align to TRBD1. From germline, CDR1 is MGHRA and CDR2 YSYEKL. V shed 0 bases and J 8 bases; nucleotides not matched to a gene: 8. CDR3 length: 15 amino acids. The CDR3 protein is CASSQDEGQAFTQYF. For the CDR3, the DNA is TGCGCCAGCAGCCAAGATGAAGGACAGGCCTTTACGCAGTATTTT.

This clone was seen repeatedly, ten times or more. J is TRBJ1-1 and V is TRBV19; D unresolved. Trimming removed 7 bases at V and 1 base at J, with 10 bases between. CDR1 and CDR2 (germline): LNHDA, SQIVND (reference sequence). CDR3 length equals 13 residues. The CDR3 bases are TGTGCCAGTACCTTAACAGAGAACACTGAAGCTTTCTTT. It translates to CASTLTENTEAFF.

This rearrangement joins TRBV2 to TRBJ1-2; 9 bases are a match to TRBD1. The CDR3 has 14 residues. Per the germline V gene, CDR1 is SNHLY and CDR2 is FYNNEI. V lost 7 bases and J lost 4; bases outside the gene matches: 7. The CDR3 nucleotides read TGTGCCAGCACCGTAACAGGGGGCACCTATGGCTACACCTTC. As protein: CASTVTGGTYGYTF.

The CDR3 is CASQRGAYSNQPQHF. CDR3 in DNA: TGTGCCAGTCAACGGGGGGCGTATAGCAATCAGCCCCAGCATTTT. V is TRBV19 and J is TRBJ1-5; the D gene is possibly TRBD1 (6 bases). The CDR3 has 15 residues. V was trimmed by 8 bases and J by 0 bases, leaving 14 bases between them. Germline CDR1 LNHDA, CDR2 SQIVND (reference sequence).

The V and J genes are TRBV5-1 and TRBJ2-5, with 10 bases aligning to TRBD1. CDR1 is SGHRS, CDR2 YFSETQ, per germline. Trimming cost V 4 bases and J 5 bases; bases outside gene matches: 11. The CDR3 is 16 amino acids. CDR3 sequence (DNA): TGCGCCAGCAGCGACAGGGGGCTCGGGGGGCAGGAGACCCAGTACTTC. This codes for CASSDRGLGGQETQYF.

V and J are TRBV7-8 and TRBJ1-2, with 7 bases lining up with TRBD1. The CDR3 loop spans 16 amino acids. CDR1 is SGHVS and CDR2 is FQNEAQ in the germline V gene. V was clipped by 4 bases and J by 4 bases; unmatched bases: 12. This chain's CDR3 is CASSSSLTGLVYGYTF. For the CDR3, the DNA is TGTGCCAGCAGCTCTTCCTTGACAGGGTTGGTCTATGGCTACACCTTC.